This entry concerns a single T cell receptor beta chain. The data are from a study of T cells expressing NK-cell markers. This CDR3 is 17 amino acids long. Germline V gene sequence: CDR1 SGHRS, CDR2 YFSETQ. Using the 5' RACE reads, TCRdb records one entry per CDR3 protein without DNA. The listing records 450,000 to 600,000 distinct CDR3 sequences. Sequencing input: blood T cells: a sorted CD56 or NKG2C T cell subset, CD4+ or CD8+ T cells, or bulk PBMC T cells (not recorded which). This TCR derives from a man between 18 and 35 years old in good health. The chain recombines TRBV5-1 with TRBJ2-3; TCRdb gives TRBD1 as the D gene, but with no DNA this cannot be confirmed. This CDR3 is CASSFLTRDLKADTQYF.